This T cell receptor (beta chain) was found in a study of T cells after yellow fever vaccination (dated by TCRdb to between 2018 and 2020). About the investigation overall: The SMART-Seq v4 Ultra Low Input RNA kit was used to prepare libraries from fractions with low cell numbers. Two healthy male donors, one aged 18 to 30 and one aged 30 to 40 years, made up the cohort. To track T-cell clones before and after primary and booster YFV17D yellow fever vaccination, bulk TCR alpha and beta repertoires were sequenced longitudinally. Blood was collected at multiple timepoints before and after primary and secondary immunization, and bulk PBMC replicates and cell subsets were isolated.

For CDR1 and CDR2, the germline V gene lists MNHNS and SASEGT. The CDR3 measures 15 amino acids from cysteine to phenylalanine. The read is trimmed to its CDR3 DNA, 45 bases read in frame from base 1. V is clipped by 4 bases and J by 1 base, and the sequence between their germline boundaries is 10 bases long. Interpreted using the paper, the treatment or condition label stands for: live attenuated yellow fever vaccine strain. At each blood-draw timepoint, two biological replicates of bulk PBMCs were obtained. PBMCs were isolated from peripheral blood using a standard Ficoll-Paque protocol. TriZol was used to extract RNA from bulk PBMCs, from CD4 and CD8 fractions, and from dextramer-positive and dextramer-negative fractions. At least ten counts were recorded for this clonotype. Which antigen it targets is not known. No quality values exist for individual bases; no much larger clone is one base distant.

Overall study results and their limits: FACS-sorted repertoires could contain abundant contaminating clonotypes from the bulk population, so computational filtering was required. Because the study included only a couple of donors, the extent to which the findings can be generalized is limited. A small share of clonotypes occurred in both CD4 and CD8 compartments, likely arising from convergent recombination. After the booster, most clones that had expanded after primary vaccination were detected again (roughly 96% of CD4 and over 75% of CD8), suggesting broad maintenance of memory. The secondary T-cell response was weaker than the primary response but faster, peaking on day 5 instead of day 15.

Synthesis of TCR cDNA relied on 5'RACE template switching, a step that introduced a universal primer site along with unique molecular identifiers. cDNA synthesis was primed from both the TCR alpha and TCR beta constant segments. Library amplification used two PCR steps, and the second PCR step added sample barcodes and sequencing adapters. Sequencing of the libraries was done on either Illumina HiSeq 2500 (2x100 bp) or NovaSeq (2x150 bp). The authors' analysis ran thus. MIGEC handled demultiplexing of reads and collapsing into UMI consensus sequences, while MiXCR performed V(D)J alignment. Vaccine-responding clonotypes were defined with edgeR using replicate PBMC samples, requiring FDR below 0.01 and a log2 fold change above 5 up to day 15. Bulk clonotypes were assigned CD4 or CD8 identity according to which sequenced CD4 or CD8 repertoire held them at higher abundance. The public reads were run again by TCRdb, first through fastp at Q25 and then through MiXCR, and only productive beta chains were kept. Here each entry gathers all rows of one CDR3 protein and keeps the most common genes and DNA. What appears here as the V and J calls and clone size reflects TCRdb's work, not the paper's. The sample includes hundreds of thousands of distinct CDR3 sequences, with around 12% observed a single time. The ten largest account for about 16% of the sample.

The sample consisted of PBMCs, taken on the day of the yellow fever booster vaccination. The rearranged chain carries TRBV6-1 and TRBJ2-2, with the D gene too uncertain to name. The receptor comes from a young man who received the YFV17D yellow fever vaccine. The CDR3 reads CASSAPGLNTGELFF. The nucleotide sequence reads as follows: TGTGCCAGCAGTGCTCCGGGCCTGAACACCGGGGAGCTGTTTTTT.